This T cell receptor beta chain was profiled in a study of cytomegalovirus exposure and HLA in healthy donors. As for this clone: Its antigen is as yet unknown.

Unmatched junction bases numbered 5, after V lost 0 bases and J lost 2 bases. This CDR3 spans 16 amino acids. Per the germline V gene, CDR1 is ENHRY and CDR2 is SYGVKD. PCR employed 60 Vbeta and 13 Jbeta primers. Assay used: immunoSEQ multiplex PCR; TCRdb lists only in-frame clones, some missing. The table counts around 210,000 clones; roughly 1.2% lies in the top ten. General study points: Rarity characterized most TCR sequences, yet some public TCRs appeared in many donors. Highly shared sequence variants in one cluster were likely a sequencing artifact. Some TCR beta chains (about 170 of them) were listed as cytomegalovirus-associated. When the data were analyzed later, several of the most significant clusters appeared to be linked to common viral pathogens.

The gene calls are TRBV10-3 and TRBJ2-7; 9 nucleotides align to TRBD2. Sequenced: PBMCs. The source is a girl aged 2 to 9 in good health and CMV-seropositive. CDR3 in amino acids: CAISESQAGGPYEQYF. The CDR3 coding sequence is TGTGCCATCAGTGAGTCGCAAGCGGGAGGACCCTACGAGCAGTACTTC.